The sample holds a few counts of the clone carrying this T cell receptor (beta chain). Antigen unknown. The data stem from a study of T cell repertoires in cytomegalovirus infection. Overall study: Based on public TCR beta signatures, there were indications of CMV infection and of a matching HLA type. General study points: People with CMV and the relevant HLA were identified by cumulative public TCR beta family frequency. HLA-C-restricted CMV clonotypes gave the most frequent clonotype in two of eight donors.

The CDR3 runs to 14 residues. Per germline, CDR1 LNHDA and CDR2 SQIVND (reference sequence). V lost 7 bases and J lost 7; bases outside the gene matches: 6. TCRdb itself ran the reads through MiXCR, one entry per CDR3 protein. This sample carries around 300,000 distinct CDR3 sequences, 8% to 9.5% of them seen once, and the ten largest clones take 3.5% to 4.5%. This clonotype originated in a human donor in good health (CMV status not recorded). Some clones in this sample may be carry-over from other donors' samples. The specimen sequenced was PBMCs. The chain has TRBV19 and TRBJ2-1, with 11 bases lining up with TRBD1. The CDR3 spells CASTLDRGHNEQFF. Written as DNA, the CDR3 is TGTGCCAGTACCTTGGACAGGGGGCATAATGAGCAGTTCTTC.